This T cell receptor (beta chain) was captured in a study of T cell clusters in autoimmune cytopenias. Germline CDR1 DFQATT, CDR2 SNEGSKA (reference sequence). The CDR3 spans 13 residues. Multiplex touch-down PCR amplified TRB using TRB-A and TRB-B pools in one tube. For each CDR3 protein, TCRdb gives one entry from its re-call of the multiplex PCR reads, without DNA. The sample includes around 11,000 distinct CDR3 sequences. TRB was amplified from approximately 230 ng of peripheral blood genomic DNA per sample. The same data also went into a second study, on T cell repertoires in aging, cancer and after chemotherapy. That study adds: The full dataset contained around 10 million TCR reads.

The chain has TRBV20-1 and TRBJ1-2; the TRBD1 assignment by TCRdb is unverifiable without DNA. This receptor was identified in a human donor in good health. The material sequenced was peripheral blood. The CDR3 sequence is CSARVGQEIGYTF.